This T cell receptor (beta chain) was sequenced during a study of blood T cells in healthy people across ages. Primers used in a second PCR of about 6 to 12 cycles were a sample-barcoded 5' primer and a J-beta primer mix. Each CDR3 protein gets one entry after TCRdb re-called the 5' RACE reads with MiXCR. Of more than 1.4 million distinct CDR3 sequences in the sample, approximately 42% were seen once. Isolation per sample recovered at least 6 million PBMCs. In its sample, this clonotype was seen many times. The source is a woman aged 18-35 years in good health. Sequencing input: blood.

The CDR3 region has the DNA TGCGCCAGCAGCTTGGATGGCGGATACTACAATGAGCAGTTCTTC. This translates into CASSLDGGYYNEQFF. The chain couples TRBV5-1 to TRBJ2-1, with no clear D. Trimming stripped 0 bases from V and 3 bases from J, with 10 bases between. Germline V gene data show CDR1 as SGHRS and CDR2 as YFSETQ. The CDR3 totals 15 residues.